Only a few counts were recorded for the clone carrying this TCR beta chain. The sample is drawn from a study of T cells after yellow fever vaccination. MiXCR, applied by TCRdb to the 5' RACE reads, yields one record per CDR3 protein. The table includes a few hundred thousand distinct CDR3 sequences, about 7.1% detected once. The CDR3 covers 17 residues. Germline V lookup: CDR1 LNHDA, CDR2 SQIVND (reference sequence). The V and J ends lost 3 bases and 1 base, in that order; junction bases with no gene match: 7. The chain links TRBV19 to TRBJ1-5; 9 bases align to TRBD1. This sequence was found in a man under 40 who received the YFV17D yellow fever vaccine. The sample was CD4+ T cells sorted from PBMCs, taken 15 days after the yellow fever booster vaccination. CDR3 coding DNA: TGTGCCAGTAGTATTGGACAGGGGATGTTAAGCAATCAGCCCCAGCATTTT. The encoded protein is CASSIGQGMLSNQPQHF. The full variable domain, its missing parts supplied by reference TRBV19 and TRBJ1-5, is DGGITQSPKYLFRKEGQNVTLSCEQNLNHDAMYWYRQDPGQGLRLIYYSQIVNDFQKGDIAEGYSVSREKKESFPLTVTSAQKNPTAFYLCASSIGQGMLSNQPQHFGDGTRLSIL.